This TCR beta chain was retrieved from a study of CD8 T cells in Susac syndrome. The RNA, about 0.45 to 1 ug, was put through reverse transcription using random hexamers. Using its own MiXCR run on the immunoSEQ multiplex PCR reads, TCRdb lists one record per CDR3 protein. The profile shows approximately 200,000 distinct CDR3 sequences, approximately 96% of them singletons. V was pared by 3 bases and J by 6 bases, with 9 bases of the junction left unmatched. Germline loops: CDR1 DFQATT, CDR2 SNEGSKA (reference sequence). This CDR3 spans 16 amino acids. This receptor was identified in a human donor with multiple sclerosis. Sequencing used CD4+ T cells from PBMCs. V gene TRBV20-1 combines with J gene TRBJ1-6; TRBD1 agrees at 9 bases. DNA for the CDR3: TGCAGTGCTAGGGATTACGGGACAGGGATTAATTCACCCCTCCACTTT. This translates into CSARDYGTGINSPLHF.